This T cell receptor beta chain was sequenced in a study of cytomegalovirus exposure and HLA in healthy donors. Study-wide background: Unique TCRs numbering approximately 81 million, obtained from HLA-typed donors, made up an early data release. General observations from the study: Common viral pathogens (according to a later analysis) appeared linked to several of the most significant clusters. The classifier, whose performance was assessed in both the original and validation cohorts, reportedly diagnosed cytomegalovirus status with high specificity and sensitivity.

The PCR employed 60 Vbeta primers together with 13 Jbeta primers. The authors' processing: Per a later analysis, the number of unique TCR beta chains was approximately 80 million, of which about 11 million were shared. Clones were sequenced by immunoSEQ multiplex PCR, and TCRdb holds only the in-frame ones, with some missing. V and J calls and clone size are given by that table; D and trimming were obtained from the DNA. The table includes about 82,000 clones, around 80% detected once. For this clone: Antigen unknown.

Trimming at V came to 8 bases and at J to 4 bases, leaving 14 bases not matched to a gene. This CDR3 contains 16 residues. Germline assignment: CDR1 PRHDT and CDR2 FYEKMQ (reference sequence). The TCR was taken from a human donor in good health. Sequencing input: PBMCs. The J gene is TRBJ1-1, the V gene TRBV13, with 9 bases lining up with TRBD1. CDR3 in amino acids: CASQTGGASSSTEAFF. The DNA for the CDR3 is TGTGCCAGCCAAACAGGGGGCGCTTCATCCAGCACTGAAGCTTTCTTT.